The clone carrying this TCR beta chain was seen a few times. The source of the sample is a study of blood T cell repertoires in COVID-19. On the study more broadly: From the United States, Italy and Spain came samples of acute and convalescent COVID-19. Nucleic acid was either cDNA or gDNA, and it came from T cells, B-cell-depleted T cells, or PBMCs.

Libraries were prepared by immunoSEQ multiplex PCR; TCRdb keeps only in-frame clonotypes and omits some of them. The sample yields about 250,000 clones, more than 65% seen once. Losses at the gene ends were 1 base for V and 6 bases for J; bases not matched to a gene: 13. This CDR3 spans 16 amino acids. Germline assignment: CDR1 GTSNPN and CDR2 SVGIG (reference sequence). Sequenced material: peripheral blood. The rearrangement links TRBV30 to TRBJ1-1, with TRBD1 matching over 8 bases. The sequence derives from a woman of 80 years or more with acute or convalescent COVID-19. The CDR3 DNA is TGTGCCTGGAGTGGCGGGACAGGAGGACCCGAGCCTGAAGCTTTCTTT. Its protein product is CAWSGGTGGPEPEAFF.